This is a list of T cell receptor beta chains from one sample in a study of patients and donors after allogeneic stem cell transplantation. Each CDR3 protein is one row after TCRdb ran MiXCR on the RT-PCR reads. The sample holds roughly 940,000 distinct CDR3 sequences, under 20% seen once. Sequencing was done on a sample of blood, either unsorted or a sorted T cell fraction (not recorded which). The source of these receptors is a human donor who was either an allogeneic HSCT recipient or a stem cell or donor lymphocyte infusion donor (not recorded which). It is not recorded whose cells these are; they may come from a transplant donor. Both conserved end residues are part of each CDR3. D genes are given only for firm matches. Expanded clones get a size class; other rows say once, few or many, or leave the size out.

>TRBD2|TRBV6-2/TRBV6-3|.|TRBJ2-1
CASRQLAGGRNEQFF
TGTGCCAGCAGGCAACTAGCGGGGGGGCGCAATGAGCAGTTCTTC
>.|TRBV27|.|TRBJ2-7
CASSWRGLSYEQYF
TGTGCCAGCAGTTGGAGGGGACTTTCCTACGAGCAGTACTTC
>TRBD1|TRBV7-9|.|TRBJ1-1
CASSRDRGRSDTEAFF
TGTGCCAGCAGTAGGGACAGGGGGCGATCCGACACTGAAGCTTTCTTT
>.|TRBV20-1|few|TRBJ1-3
CSAHGGRSSGNTIYF
TGCAGTGCCCACGGAGGACGGAGCTCTGGAAACACCATATATTTT
>TRBD1|TRBV6-2/TRBV6-3|few|TRBJ2-5
CASSSYHRGHSEETQYF
TGTGCCAGCAGTTCCTACCACAGGGGACATTCTGAAGAGACCCAGTACTTC
>TRBD2|TRBV6-1|.|TRBJ2-5
CASSPGGVVETQYF
TGTGCCAGCAGTCCGGGAGGGGTTGTAGAGACCCAGTACTTC
>TRBD2|TRBV6-1|.|TRBJ2-1
CASSKLSGTGNEQFF
TGTGCCAGCAGTAAACTTAGCGGGACGGGCAATGAGCAGTTCTTC
>TRBD1|TRBV29-1|.|TRBJ1-2
CSVGTGTGDIYGYTF
TGCAGCGTTGGCACCGGGACAGGGGATATCTATGGCTACACCTTC
>TRBD1|TRBV20-1|.|TRBJ1-4
CSARVPGTGIEKLFF
TGCAGTGCTAGAGTTCCAGGGACAGGGATCGAAAAACTGTTTTTT
>.|TRBV10-3|.|TRBJ2-3
CAISGGSFTDTQYF
TGTGCCATCAGTGGTGGGAGTTTCACAGATACGCAGTATTTT
>TRBD2|TRBV29-1|.|TRBJ2-3
CSVGAGVGDTQYF
TGCAGCGTTGGAGCGGGAGTAGGAGATACGCAGTATTTT
>.|TRBV9|.|TRBJ1-2
CASSVIGQTNGYTF
TGTGCCAGCAGCGTGATTGGACAGACTAATGGCTACACCTTC
>.|TRBV25-1|few|TRBJ2-7
CASSATMTAFSYEQYF
TGTGCCAGCAGTGCCACGATGACAGCCTTCTCCTACGAGCAGTACTTC
>TRBD2|TRBV7-8|.|TRBJ2-3
CASSLGISGSRPDTQYF
TGTGCCAGCAGCTTAGGGATCAGCGGGAGTAGGCCAGATACGCAGTATTTT
>.|TRBV9|.|TRBJ1-6
CASSVGSNNSPLHF
TGTGCCAGCAGCGTAGGGTCGAATAATTCACCCCTCCACTTT
>.|TRBV4-2|many|TRBJ2-3
CASSHPGVLDTQYF
TGTGCCAGCAGCCATCCAGGTGTCTTAGATACGCAGTATTTT
>TRBD1|TRBV12-3/TRBV12-4|.|TRBJ2-3
CASSTGGATDTQYF
TGTGCCAGCAGTACAGGGGGCGCGACAGATACGCAGTATTTT
>TRBD2|TRBV20-1|few|TRBJ2-7
CSATGTSEIYEQYF
TGCAGTGCCACCGGGACTAGCGAAATCTACGAGCAGTACTTC
>TRBD2|TRBV7-2|.|TRBJ2-3
CASSSGLGLTQYF
TGTGCCAGCAGCTCCGGACTAGGTCTCACGCAGTATTTT
>.|TRBV7-8|once|TRBJ2-1
CASSRSKGYNEQFF
TGTGCCAGCAGCCGCAGCAAAGGGTACAATGAGCAGTTCTTC
>.|TRBV2|.|TRBJ2-7
CASIGHTSYEQYF
TGTGCCAGCATTGGACACACATCCTACGAGCAGTACTTC
>.|TRBV7-3|few|TRBJ1-1
CASSPDGDTEAFF
TGTGCCAGCAGTCCAGATGGGGACACTGAAGCTTTCTTT
>.|TRBV5-6|.|TRBJ2-1
CASSLVRRAPPHEQFF
TGTGCCAGCAGCTTGGTCCGGCGGGCCCCTCCCCATGAGCAGTTCTTC
>.|TRBV7-8|few|TRBJ2-7
CASSPIAVTYEQYF
TGTGCCAGCAGCCCCATTGCAGTAACCTACGAGCAGTACTTC
>.|TRBV5-4|.|TRBJ2-3
CASSLGVVRTDTQYF
TGTGCCAGCAGCCTGGGTGTGGTGCGCACAGATACGCAGTATTTT
>.|TRBV4-2|few|TRBJ2-1
CASSHPASNEQFF
TGTGCCAGCAGCCACCCCGCTTCCAATGAGCAGTTCTTC
>.|TRBV20-1|few|TRBJ1-6
CSARPTTDNNSPLHF
TGCAGTGCTAGGCCTACGACAGATAATAATTCACCCCTCCACTTT
>.|TRBV2|.|TRBJ2-1
CASTRRGSDEQFF
TGTGCCAGCACACGGAGGGGGAGCGATGAGCAGTTCTTC
>TRBD1|TRBV18|.|TRBJ2-1
CASSPDRVIHEQFF
TGTGCCAGCTCACCAGACAGGGTAATACATGAGCAGTTCTTC
>.|TRBV24-1|few|TRBJ2-1
CATSADNEQFF
TGTGCCACCAGTGCGGACAATGAGCAGTTCTTC
>.|TRBV6-1|few|TRBJ1-1
CASSGLGGAGEAFF
TGTGCCAGCAGCGGACTCGGGGGCGCGGGTGAAGCTTTCTTT
>.|TRBV6-2/TRBV6-3|.|TRBJ2-5
CASSYQRSEKETQYF
TGTGCCAGCAGTTACCAACGATCAGAAAAAGAGACCCAGTACTTC
>TRBD1|TRBV20-1|.|TRBJ2-7
CSARGDREKYF
TGCAGTGCTAGAGGGGACAGGGAAAAGTACTTC
>TRBD1|TRBV20-1|.|TRBJ1-5
CSARGYDRGFNQPQHF
TGCAGTGCTAGAGGCTACGACAGGGGCTTCAATCAGCCCCAGCATTTT
>.|TRBV29-1|.|TRBJ2-7
CSVRSAAPYEQYF
TGCAGCGTTAGGTCAGCAGCACCCTACGAGCAGTACTTC
>.|TRBV12-5|.|TRBJ1-6
CASGLVLPHASSYNSPLHF
TGTGCTAGTGGTTTGGTTCTGCCCCATGCGAGCTCCTATAATTCACCCCTCCACTTT
>TRBD1|TRBV14|few|TRBJ2-1
CASSQVVWGQGNNEQFF
TGTGCCAGCAGCCAGGTCGTATGGGGACAGGGTAACAATGAGCAGTTCTTC
>TRBD1|TRBV5-6|.|TRBJ1-1
CASSSALRDRGTEAFF
TGTGCCAGCAGCTCAGCGCTCCGGGACAGAGGCACTGAAGCTTTCTTT
>.|TRBV20-1|.|TRBJ1-1
CSATVMNTEAFF
TGCAGTGCTACCGTTATGAACACTGAAGCTTTCTTT
>.|TRBV7-9|.|TRBJ2-7
CASSATISYEQYF
TGTGCCAGCAGCGCGACTATCTCCTACGAGCAGTACTTC
>.|TRBV19|.|TRBJ1-5
CASSIYPRRVNQPQHF
TGTGCCAGTAGTATTTATCCCAGGCGGGTTAATCAGCCCCAGCATTTT
>TRBD1|TRBV12-3/TRBV12-4|.|TRBJ2-3
CASSLASGTVSTDTQYF
TGTGCCAGCAGTTTAGCGTCCGGGACAGTGAGCACAGATACGCAGTATTTT
>.|TRBV7-9|few|TRBJ2-5
CASSGTAKVETQYF
TGTGCCAGCAGCGGCACAGCAAAAGTGGAGACCCAGTACTTC
>.|TRBV19|few|TRBJ1-5
CASTRGSLRHF
TGTGCCAGTACTAGGGGGTCCCTCCGGCATTTT
>TRBD1|TRBV4-1|once|TRBJ1-1
CASSQRTGVYERNTEAFF
TGCGCCAGCAGCCAAAGGACAGGGGTTTACGAACGGAACACTGAAGCTTTCTTT
>TRBD2|TRBV9|many|TRBJ2-1
CASSVGREGYNEQFF
TGTGCCAGCAGCGTAGGCAGGGAGGGCTACAATGAGCAGTTCTTC
>.|TRBV5-1|.|TRBJ2-1
CASSSQSGYNEQFF
TGCGCCAGCAGCTCCCAAAGCGGTTACAATGAGCAGTTCTTC
>.|TRBV6-2/TRBV6-3|few|TRBJ1-1
CASRTHPGQTNTEAFF
TGTGCCAGCAGAACCCATCCGGGACAAACAAACACTGAAGCTTTCTTT
>TRBD2|TRBV15|few|TRBJ2-1
CATSRGVGTSHSSYNEQFF
TGTGCCACCAGCAGAGGAGTGGGGACTAGTCACTCTTCCTACAATGAGCAGTTCTTC
>TRBD1|TRBV6-2/TRBV6-3|few|TRBJ2-7
CATRGLAYEQYF
TGTGCCACAAGGGGGCTCGCTTACGAGCAGTACTTC
>TRBD2|TRBV7-8|few|TRBJ2-7
CASSFWTSGAYEQYF
TGTGCCAGCAGCTTCTGGACTAGCGGAGCCTACGAGCAGTACTTC